This T cell receptor (beta chain) was retrieved from a study of naive and memory T cell subsets. An oligonucleotide containing a UMI was ligated to the 3' end of TCR cDNA. Unsorted total RNA, about 1 to 1000 ng, was DNase treated before reverse transcription. Remarks on this clonotype: Its antigen is unknown.

Germline CDR1 is SNHLY and CDR2 is FYNNEI. V was cut by 6 bases and J by 6 bases, with 18 bases left in between. The CDR3 contains 16 residues. Four PCR rounds used nested alpha and beta constant region primers plus the SP2 primer. Blood and skin TCR RNA was reverse transcribed with alpha and beta constant primers. TCRdb independently ran MiXCR on the 5' RACE reads; one entry per CDR3 protein. This sample has tens of thousands of distinct CDR3 sequences, with approximately 7.2% found just once. Regarding the study as a whole: This RNA-based method may be sensitive to activation-related transcript changes.

The chain has TRBV2 and TRBJ1-6; D might be TRBD1 (5 bases). The sequence was obtained from a male donor in good health. CDR3 residues: CASRHGGGTGNSPLHF. The CDR3 DNA follows: TGTGCCAGCAGGCATGGGGGAGGGACTGGTAATTCACCCCTCCACTTT. The variable domain in full, with the rest retrieved from reference TRBV2 and TRBJ1-6, is EPEVTQTPSHQVTQMGQEVILRCVPISNHLYFYWYRQILGQKVEFLVSFYNNEISEKSEIFDDQFSVERPDGSNFTLKIRSTKLEDSAMYFCASRHGGGTGNSPLHFGNGTRLTVT.